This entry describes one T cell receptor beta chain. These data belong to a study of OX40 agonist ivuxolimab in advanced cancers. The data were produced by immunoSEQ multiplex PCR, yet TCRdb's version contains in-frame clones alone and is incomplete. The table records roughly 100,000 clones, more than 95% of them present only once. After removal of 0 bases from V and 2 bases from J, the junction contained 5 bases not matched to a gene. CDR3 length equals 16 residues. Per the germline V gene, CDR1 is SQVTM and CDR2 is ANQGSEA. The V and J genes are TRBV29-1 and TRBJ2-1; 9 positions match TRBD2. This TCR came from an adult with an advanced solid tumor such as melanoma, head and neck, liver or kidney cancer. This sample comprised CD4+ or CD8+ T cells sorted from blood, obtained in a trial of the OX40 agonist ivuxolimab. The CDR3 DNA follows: TGCAGCGTTGAAGAAAACCAGCGGGGGGCCTACAATGAGCAGTTCTTC. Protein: CSVEENQRGAYNEQFF.